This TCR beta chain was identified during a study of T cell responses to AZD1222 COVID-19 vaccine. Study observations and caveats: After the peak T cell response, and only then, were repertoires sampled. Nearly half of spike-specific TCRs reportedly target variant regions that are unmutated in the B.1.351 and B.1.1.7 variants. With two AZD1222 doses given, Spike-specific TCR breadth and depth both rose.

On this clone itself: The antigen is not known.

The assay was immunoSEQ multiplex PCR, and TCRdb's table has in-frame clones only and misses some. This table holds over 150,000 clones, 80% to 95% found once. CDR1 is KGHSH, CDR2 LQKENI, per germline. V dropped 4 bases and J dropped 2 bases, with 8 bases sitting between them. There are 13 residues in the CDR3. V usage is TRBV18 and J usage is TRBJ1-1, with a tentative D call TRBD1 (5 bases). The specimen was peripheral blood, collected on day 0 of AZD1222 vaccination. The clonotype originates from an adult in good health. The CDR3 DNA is TGTGCCAGCTCACGGGACTTCAACACTGAAGCTTTCTTT. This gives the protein CASSRDFNTEAFF.